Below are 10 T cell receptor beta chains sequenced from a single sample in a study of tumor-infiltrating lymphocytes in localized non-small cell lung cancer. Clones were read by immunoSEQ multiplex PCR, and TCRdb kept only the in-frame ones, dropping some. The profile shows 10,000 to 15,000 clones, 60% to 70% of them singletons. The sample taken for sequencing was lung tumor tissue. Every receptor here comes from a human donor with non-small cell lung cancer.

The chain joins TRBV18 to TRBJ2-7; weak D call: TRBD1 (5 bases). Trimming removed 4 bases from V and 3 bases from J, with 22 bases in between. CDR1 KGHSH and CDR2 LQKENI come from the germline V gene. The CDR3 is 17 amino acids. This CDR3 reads CASSLASGAARFYEQYF. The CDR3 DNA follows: TGTGCCAGCTCACTGGCAAGTGGGGCAGCGAGATTCTACGAGCAGTACTTC.

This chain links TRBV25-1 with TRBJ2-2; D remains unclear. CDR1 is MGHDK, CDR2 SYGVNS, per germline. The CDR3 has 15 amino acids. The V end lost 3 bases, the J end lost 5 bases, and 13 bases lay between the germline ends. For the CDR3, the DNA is TGTGCCAGCAGTGATCCCAGAACTCCGACCGGGGAGCTGTTTTTT. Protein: CASSDPRTPTGELFF.

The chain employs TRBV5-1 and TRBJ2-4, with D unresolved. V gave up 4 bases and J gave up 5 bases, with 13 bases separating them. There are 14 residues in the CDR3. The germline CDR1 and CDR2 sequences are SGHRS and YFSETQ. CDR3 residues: CASSVFASENIQYF. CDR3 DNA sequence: TGCGCCAGCAGCGTGTTCGCTAGTGAAAACATTCAGTACTTC.

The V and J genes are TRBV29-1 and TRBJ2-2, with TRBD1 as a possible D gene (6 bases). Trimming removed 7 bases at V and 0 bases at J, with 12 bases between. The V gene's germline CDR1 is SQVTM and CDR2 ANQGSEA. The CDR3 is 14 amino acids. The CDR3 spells CSGTDSTNTGELFF. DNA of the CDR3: TGCAGCGGGACGGACAGCACGAACACCGGGGAGCTGTTTTTT.

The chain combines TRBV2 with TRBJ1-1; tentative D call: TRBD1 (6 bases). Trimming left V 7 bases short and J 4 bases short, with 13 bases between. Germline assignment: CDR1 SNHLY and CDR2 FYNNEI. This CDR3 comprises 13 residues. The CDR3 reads CASIDRIGTEAFF. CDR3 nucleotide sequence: TGTGCCAGCATTGACAGGATAGGCACTGAAGCTTTCTTT.

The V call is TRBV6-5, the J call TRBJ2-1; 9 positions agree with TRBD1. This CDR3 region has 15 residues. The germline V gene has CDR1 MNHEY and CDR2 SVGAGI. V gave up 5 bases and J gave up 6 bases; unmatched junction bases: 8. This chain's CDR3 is CASSRDRERFNEQFF. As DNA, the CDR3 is TGTGCCAGCAGTCGGGACAGGGAAAGGTTCAATGAGCAGTTCTTC.

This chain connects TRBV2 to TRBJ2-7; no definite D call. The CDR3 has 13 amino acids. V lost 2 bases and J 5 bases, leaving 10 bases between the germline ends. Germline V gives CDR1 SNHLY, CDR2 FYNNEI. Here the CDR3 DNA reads TGTGCCAGCAGTGAAAATGGGCCACACGAGCAGTACTTC. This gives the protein CASSENGPHEQYF.

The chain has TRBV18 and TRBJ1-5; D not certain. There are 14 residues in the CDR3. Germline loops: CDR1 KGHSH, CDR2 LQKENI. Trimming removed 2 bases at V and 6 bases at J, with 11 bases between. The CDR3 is CASSPVWVSQPQHF. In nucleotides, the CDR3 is TGTGCCAGCTCACCAGTCTGGGTGTCTCAGCCCCAGCATTTT.

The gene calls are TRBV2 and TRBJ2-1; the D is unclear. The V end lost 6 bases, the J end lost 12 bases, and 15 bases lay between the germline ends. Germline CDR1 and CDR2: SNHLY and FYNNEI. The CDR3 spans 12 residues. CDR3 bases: TGTGCCAGCAGCGCCGCTCTAAGTAGGCAGTTCTTC. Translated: CASSAALSRQFF.

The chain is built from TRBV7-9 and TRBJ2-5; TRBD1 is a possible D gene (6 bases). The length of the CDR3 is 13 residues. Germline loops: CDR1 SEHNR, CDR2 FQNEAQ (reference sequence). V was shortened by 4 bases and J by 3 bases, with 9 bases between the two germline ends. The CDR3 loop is CASSYREKETQYF. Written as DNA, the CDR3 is TGTGCCAGCAGCTACAGGGAGAAAGAGACCCAGTACTTC.